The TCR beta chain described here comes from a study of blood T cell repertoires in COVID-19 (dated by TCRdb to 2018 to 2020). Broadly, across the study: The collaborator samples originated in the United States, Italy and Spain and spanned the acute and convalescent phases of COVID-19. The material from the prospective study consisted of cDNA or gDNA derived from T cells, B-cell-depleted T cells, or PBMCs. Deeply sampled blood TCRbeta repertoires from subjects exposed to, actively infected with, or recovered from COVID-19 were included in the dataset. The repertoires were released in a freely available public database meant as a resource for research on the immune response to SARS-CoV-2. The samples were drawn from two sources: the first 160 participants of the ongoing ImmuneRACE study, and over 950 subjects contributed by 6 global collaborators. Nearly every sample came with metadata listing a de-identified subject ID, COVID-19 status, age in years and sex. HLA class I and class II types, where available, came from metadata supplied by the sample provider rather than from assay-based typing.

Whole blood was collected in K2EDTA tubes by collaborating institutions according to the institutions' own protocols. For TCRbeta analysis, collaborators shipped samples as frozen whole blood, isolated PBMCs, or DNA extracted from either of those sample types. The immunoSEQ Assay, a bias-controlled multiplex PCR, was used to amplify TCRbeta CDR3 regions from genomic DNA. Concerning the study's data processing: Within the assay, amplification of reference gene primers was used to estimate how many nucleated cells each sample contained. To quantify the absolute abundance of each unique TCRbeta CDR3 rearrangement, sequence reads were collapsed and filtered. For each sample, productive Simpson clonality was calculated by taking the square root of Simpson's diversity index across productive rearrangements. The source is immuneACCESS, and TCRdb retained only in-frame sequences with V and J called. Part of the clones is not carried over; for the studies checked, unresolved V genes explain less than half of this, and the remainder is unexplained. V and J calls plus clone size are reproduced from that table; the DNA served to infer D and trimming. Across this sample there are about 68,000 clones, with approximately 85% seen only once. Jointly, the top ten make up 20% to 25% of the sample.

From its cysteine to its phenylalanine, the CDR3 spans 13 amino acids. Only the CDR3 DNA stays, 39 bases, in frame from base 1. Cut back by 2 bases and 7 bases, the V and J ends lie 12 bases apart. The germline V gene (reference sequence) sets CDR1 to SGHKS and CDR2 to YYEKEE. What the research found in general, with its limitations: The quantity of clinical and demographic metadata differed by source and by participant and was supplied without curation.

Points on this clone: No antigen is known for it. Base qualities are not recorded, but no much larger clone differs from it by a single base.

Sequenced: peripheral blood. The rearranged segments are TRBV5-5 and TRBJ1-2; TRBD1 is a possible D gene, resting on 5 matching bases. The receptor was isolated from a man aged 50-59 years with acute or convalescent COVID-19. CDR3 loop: CASSFRQGGGYTF. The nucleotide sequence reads TGTGCCAGCAGCTTCCGGCAGGGAGGTGGCTACACCTTC.